This T cell receptor (beta chain) was captured in a study of post-analysis software for immune sequencing data. Study-level background: Patients with relapsing-remitting, secondary progressive and progressive-relapsing multiple sclerosis courses were all represented.

This clonotype was counted between two and nine times. Its cognate antigen is unknown. Study-wide points: There were a few TRBV segments more frequent in patients than controls, and TRBV5-6, TRBV5-1 and TRBV20-1 were among them. For normalized Chao1 diversity, multiple sclerosis patients scored significantly lower than controls did. Samples sharing a preparation batch grouped tightly together when assessed by F measure.

Incorporated into the TCR beta cDNA libraries were unique molecular identifiers, which served to reduce PCR and sequencing biases. Hundreds of thousands of cDNA molecules were obtained from around 1 to 9.1 million T cells. One entry per CDR3 protein, called by TCRdb with MiXCR from the PCR reads. This table holds more than 450,000 distinct CDR3 sequences, 44% found once. Trimming cost V 4 bases and J 2 bases; bases outside gene matches: 1. The germline gives CDR1 SQVTM, CDR2 ANQGSEA. The CDR3 contains 13 residues. Sequencing was done on a sample of blood. This clonotype was sampled from a girl between 10 and 17 years old with multiple sclerosis. V gene TRBV29-1 combines with J gene TRBJ2-7; TRBD1 matches 11 bases. This chain's CDR3 is CSVGTGGAYEQYF. DNA of the CDR3: TGCAGCGTTGGGACAGGGGGCGCCTACGAGCAGTACTTC.